The T cell receptor (beta chain) described here comes from a study of radiotherapy plus CTLA-4 blockade in lung cancer. Germline lookup yields CDR1 MNHEY and CDR2 SMNVEV (reference sequence). The CDR3 runs 14 residues. Germline trimming cut 4 bases from V and 5 bases from J; bases unmatched to any gene: 6. Clones were sequenced by immunoSEQ multiplex PCR, and TCRdb holds only the in-frame ones, with some missing. In the table there are some 71,000 clones, approximately 76% of which are singletons. This chain uses TRBV27 with TRBJ2-5; 8 positions match TRBD1. The receptor was derived from a human donor with non-small cell lung cancer whose response to radiotherapy plus ipilimumab could not be evaluated. Some clones in this sample may be carry-over from other donors' samples. This specimen was peripheral blood, taken from a patient treated with radiotherapy plus ipilimumab. The CDR3 sequence: CASSSTGAWETQYF. The CDR3 bases are TGTGCCAGCAGTTCGACAGGGGCTTGGGAGACCCAGTACTTC.